A single sample is the source of the 20 T cell receptor beta chains below, sequenced in a study of shared clonotypes between healthy human individuals. CD45RO-negative cells were positively selected for CCR7, leaving out terminally differentiated effector memory CD45RA+ cells. TCRdb's table, derived via immunoSEQ multiplex PCR, lists solely in-frame clones and lacks some. There are about 2,100,000 clones in the sample; about 92% occur only once, and 1.5% to 2% lies in the top ten. The sequenced material came from naive CD8+ T cells from PBMCs. All receptors come from a man aged 18 to 35 in good health. Some clones in this sample may be carry-over from other donors' samples.

This rearrangement joins TRBV9 to TRBJ2-2, with D possibly called TRBD1 or TRBD2 (5 bases each). This CDR3 contains 15 residues. Germline loops: CDR1 SGDLS, CDR2 YYNGEE. V lost 2 bases and J lost 7, with 15 bases in between. The CDR3 DNA reads TGTGCCAGCAGCGTTGGGGGACCCTTGAACGGGGAGCTGTTTTTT. Translation gives CASSVGGPLNGELFF.

The chain employs TRBV18 and TRBJ2-7; D is perhaps TRBD1 (6 bases). This CDR3 has 14 amino acids. V was trimmed by 6 bases and J by 5 bases, leaving 17 bases between them. Germline CDR1 and CDR2: KGHSH and LQKENI. The CDR3 nucleotides are TGTGCCAGCTCCTATACAGGGACCCTAGACGAGCAGTACTTC. Translated, it gives CASSYTGTLDEQYF.

The chain carries TRBV11-2 and TRBJ2-3, with TRBD2 as a possible D gene (6 bases). The CDR3 has 16 amino acids. Germline V gene data show CDR1 as SGHAT and CDR2 as FQNNGV. V lost 3 bases and J 10 bases, leaving 23 bases between the germline ends. In nucleotides, the CDR3 is TGTGCCAGCAGCTTCGGGAGTGGGAGGCCCTCTATGGCGCAGTATTTT. The encoded protein is CASSFGSGRPSMAQYF.

This rearrangement joins TRBV28 to TRBJ2-1; possibly TRBD1 for D (6 bases). The length of the CDR3 is 15 residues. The ends were cut back, 7 bases at V and 5 bases at J, with 18 bases in the middle. The V gene's germline CDR1 is MDHEN and CDR2 SYDVKM. CDR3 DNA sequence: TGTGCCAGCACCGGGTTAGTACGACAGGACAATGAGCAGTTCTTC. This codes for CASTGLVRQDNEQFF.

The rearrangement joins TRBV27 to TRBJ2-7; 8 bases are shared with TRBD1. Germline lookup yields CDR1 MNHEY and CDR2 SMNVEV (reference sequence). CDR3 size: 15 residues. V shed 6 bases, J shed 7 bases, and the junction held 14 bases outside the gene matches. The CDR3 loop is CASRLYPGQGNEQYF. In DNA form, the CDR3 reads TGTGCCAGCAGACTATACCCCGGACAGGGTAATGAGCAGTACTTC.

Only one count was recorded for this clone. The chain carries TRBV19 and TRBJ2-7; 10 nucleotides align to TRBD2. The CDR3 length is 15 residues. Per germline, CDR1 LNHDA and CDR2 SQIVND (reference sequence). V shed 2 bases and J 3 bases; nucleotides not matched to a gene: 4. DNA of the CDR3: TGTGCCAGTAGTATACTAGCGGGAGCTGACTACGAGCAGTACTTC. Translating gives CASSILAGADYEQYF.

This chain joins TRBV7-9 and TRBJ2-1; D possibly corresponds to TRBD2 (6 bases). CDR1 SEHNR and CDR2 FQNEAQ come from the germline V gene (reference sequence). Between the trimmed V and J ends, which lost 4 bases and 6 bases, there was a span of 19 bases. The CDR3 has 16 residues. CDR3 nucleotides: TGTGCCAGCAGCTGGGCGCCAGAACTAGCATCCAATGAGCAGTTCTTC. It is translated as CASSWAPELASNEQFF. The complete variable domain, with remaining parts taken from reference TRBV7-9 and TRBJ2-1, reads DTGVSQNPRHKITKRGQNVTFRCDPISEHNRLYWYRQTLGQGPEFLTYFQNEAQLEKSRLLSDRFSAERPKGSFSTLEIQRTEQGDSAMYLCASSWAPELASNEQFFGPGTRLTVL.

About this clone: This sample also contains other DNA sequences that code for the same CDR3. The rearrangement links TRBV30 to TRBJ2-7, with 7 bases lining up with TRBD2. The CDR3 extends over 14 amino acids. The ends lost 0 bases at V and 5 bases at J; junction bases unmatched: 7. Germline V gives CDR1 GTSNPN, CDR2 SVGIG (reference sequence). The DNA of the CDR3 is TGTGCCTGGAGTGTAAGAGCGGGGTGGAACGAGCAGTACTTC. This codes for CAWSVRAGWNEQYF.

The V gene is TRBV7-9, the J gene TRBJ2-7, with no clear D. The CDR3 covers 12 residues. Germline V gene data show CDR1 as SEHNR and CDR2 as FQNEAQ (reference sequence). The V end was cut by 5 bases, the J end by 5 bases, with 10 bases between. CDR3 residues: CASSRSVNEQYF. CDR3 bases: TGTGCCAGCAGCCGCTCAGTCAACGAGCAGTACTTC.

V gene TRBV5-1 combines with J gene TRBJ2-1; perhaps TRBD2 as D (5 bases). The CDR3 has 15 residues. CDR1 is SGHRS and CDR2 is YFSETQ in the germline V gene. V was trimmed by 2 bases and J by 6 bases, leaving 15 bases between them. DNA for the CDR3: TGCGCCAGCAGCTTAGACTACCACTGGAGCAATGAGCAGTTCTTC. This gives the protein CASSLDYHWSNEQFF. Looking up the rest from reference TRBV5-1 and TRBJ2-1 gives the full variable domain: KAGVTQTPRYLIKTRGQQVTLSCSPISGHRSVSWYQQTPGQGLQFLFEYFSETQRNKGNFPGRFSGRQFSNSRSEMNVSTLELGDSALYLCASSLDYHWSNEQFFGPGTRLTVL.

The chain links TRBV25-1 to TRBJ2-2, with TRBD2 matching over 10 bases. The CDR3 sequence is 17 residues long. The germline CDR1 and CDR2 sequences are MGHDK and SYGVNS. V shed 4 bases and J 5 bases; nucleotides not matched to a gene: 10. The CDR3, as DNA: TGTGCCAGCAGTGCCAACCTAGCGGGAGTGGGGACCGGGGAGCTGTTTTTT. Translating gives CASSANLAGVGTGELFF.

The CDR3 region is CAIRGDRNYGYTF. CDR3 DNA: TGTGCCATCAGAGGAGACAGGAACTATGGCTACACCTTC. This chain connects TRBV10-3 to TRBJ1-2, with a tentative D call TRBD1 (6 bases). The CDR3 extends over 13 amino acids. Trimming took 6 bases from V and 2 from J, leaving 10 bases between them. The germline gives CDR1 ENHRY, CDR2 SYGVKD.

The genes are TRBV28 and TRBJ2-2; D gene ambiguous. The germline V gene encodes CDR1 MDHEN and CDR2 SYDVKM. The V end was cut by 2 bases, the J end by 6 bases, with 7 bases between. The CDR3 is 13 amino acids. The CDR3 DNA reads TGTGCCAGCAGTTTAAATGTCGCCGGGGAGCTGTTTTTT. Amino acid sequence: CASSLNVAGELFF. Based on the CDR3 plus reference TRBV28 and TRBJ2-2, the full variable domain is DVKVTQSSRYLVKRTGEKVFLECVQDMDHENMFWYRQDPGLGLRLIYFSYDVKMKEKGDIPEGYSVSREKKERFSLILESASTNQTSMYLCASSLNVAGELFFGEGSRLTVL.

This clone was observed a single time. The V and J genes are TRBV28 and TRBJ2-5, with D perhaps matching TRBD2 (7 bases). Germline V CDR1 and CDR2: MDHEN, SYDVKM. The V and J ends lost 4 bases and 4 bases respectively, with 22 bases between them. The CDR3 extends over 17 amino acids. CDR3 sequence: CASSSEGGRISGETQYF. CDR3 coding DNA: TGTGCCAGCAGTTCAGAGGGGGGGCGCATCTCGGGAGAGACCCAGTACTTC.

This rearrangement joins TRBV23-1 to TRBJ2-1; 8 bases map to TRBD2. TRBV23-1 is assigned to the ORF class and has an uncertain function. Trimming removed 7 bases from V and 8 bases from J; junction bases left unmatched: 16. There are 16 residues in the CDR3. CDR3 in amino acids: CASIQCRISGTYEQFF. The CDR3 nucleotides are TGCGCCAGCATCCAATGCCGGATTAGCGGGACCTATGAGCAGTTCTTC.

This sequence joins TRBV5-1 and TRBJ1-1, with no clear D. CDR1 and CDR2 (germline): SGHRS, YFSETQ. The CDR3 totals 13 residues. V lost 6 bases, J lost 4 bases, and 13 bases lay in between. CDR3 region: CASTPEGSTEAFF. The CDR3 DNA follows: TGCGCCAGCACCCCCGAGGGCAGCACTGAAGCTTTCTTT.

The rearrangement joins TRBV7-9 to TRBJ2-1; possibly TRBD1 or TRBD2 for D (5 bases each). The germline V gene encodes CDR1 SEHNR and CDR2 FQNEAQ (reference sequence). Deletions cut 1 base from V and 15 bases from J, with 10 bases between. The CDR3 is 11 residues long. CDR3 sequence (DNA): TGTGCCAGCAGCTTAGGGTCAGGGACGTTCTTC. It encodes CASSLGSGTFF.

CDR3 amino acids: CASSLDTNYGYTF. The CDR3 nucleotides are TGTGCCAGCAGCTTGGACACGAACTATGGCTACACCTTC. The V gene is TRBV5-5, the J gene TRBJ1-2, with D hard to call. CDR3 length: 13 residues. Germline-derived CDR1 and CDR2 are SGHKS and YYEKEE (reference sequence). Trimming stripped 0 bases from V and 2 bases from J, with 5 bases between.

A word on this clone: The same CDR3 arises from other DNA sequences in this sample as well. The chain links TRBV7-9 to TRBJ2-1; D unclear. The V end lost 0 bases, the J end lost 8 bases, and 5 bases lay between the germline ends. CDR1 is SEHNR and CDR2 is FQNEAQ in the germline V gene (reference sequence). The length of the CDR3 is 12 residues. The DNA of the CDR3 is TGTGCCAGCAGCTTAGCCGTGGATGAGCAGTTCTTC. Amino acid sequence: CASSLAVDEQFF.

CDR3 DNA sequence: TGTGCCAGCAGGGCGTACTTGGGAAGGGAGTACGAGCAGTACTTC. This translates into CASRAYLGREYEQYF. The chain carries TRBV2 and TRBJ2-5; TRBD2 is a possible D gene (5 bases). The DNA end favors TRBJ2-7, so the J call may be wrong. The CDR3 covers 15 residues. CDR1 is SNHLY, CDR2 FYNNEI, per germline.